The sequence of this TCR beta chain was determined in a study of blood T cell repertoires in COVID-19. Study as a whole: PBMCs, B-cell-depleted T cells, or T cells provided the cDNA or gDNA that made up the material.

V was trimmed by 6 bases and J by 8 bases, leaving 22 bases between them. The CDR3 covers 15 residues. CDR1 is MNHNY and CDR2 is SVGAGI in the germline V gene (reference sequence). Recruitment covered about 25 US areas and drew participants whose ages spanned roughly 18 to 100 years. Cohort allocation depended upon clinical history that participants reported. TCRdb's copy holds only in-frame clones and misses some; the assay was immunoSEQ multiplex PCR. The repertoire has some 290,000 clones, roughly 93% of them found once; the top ten carry under 3%. Sequenced material: PBMCs or T cells enriched from blood (not recorded which). The TCR originated in a woman between 40 and 55 years old with acute COVID-19. The V call is TRBV6-6, the J call TRBJ1-1, with D maybe TRBD1 (6 bases). CDR3: CASSPGVWGGLEAFF. The CDR3 DNA sequence: TGTGCCAGCAGCCCCGGGGTTTGGGGGGGGCTAGAAGCTTTCTTT.